This T cell receptor beta chain was captured by sequencing in a study of cytomegalovirus exposure and HLA in healthy donors. Whole-study results and caveats: Reportedly, fewer N-insertions than the roughly 700-donor mean appeared in an Asian-associated ancestry cluster in a later analysis. Reports credit the classifier with highly specific, highly sensitive diagnosis of cytomegalovirus status.

On this clone itself: Its antigen is unknown.

This PCR relied on a set of 60 Vbeta primers and 13 Jbeta primers. Produced via immunoSEQ multiplex PCR; TCRdb's table is partial and in-frame only. Its listing shows 35,000 to 45,000 clones. V was shortened by 3 bases and J by 3 bases, with 12 bases between the two germline ends. In germline, CDR1 is SGHRS, CDR2 YFSETQ. The CDR3 loop spans 14 amino acids. The TCR originated in a human donor in good health. Material for sequencing was PBMCs. This chain connects TRBV5-1 to TRBJ2-5; possibly TRBD2 for D (6 bases). CDR3: CASSSGSRKETQYF. The CDR3 DNA is TGCGCCAGCAGCTCCGGGAGTAGGAAAGAGACCCAGTACTTC. The whole variable domain, filled in from reference TRBV5-1 and TRBJ2-5, reads KAGVTQTPRYLIKTRGQQVTLSCSPISGHRSVSWYQQTPGQGLQFLFEYFSETQRNKGNFPGRFSGRQFSNSRSEMNVSTLELGDSALYLCASSSGSRKETQYFGPGTRLLVL.